This T cell receptor beta chain is drawn from a study of CD8 T cells in ankylosing spondylitis. Scientists made TCR beta libraries using quantitative 5'-RACE with molecular barcodes. Each CDR3 protein is one row after TCRdb ran MiXCR on the 5' RACE reads. This sample yields about 180,000 distinct CDR3 sequences, of which around a tenth are seen a single time; over 12% belongs to the top ten. This receptor was taken from a female donor with ankylosing spondylitis or in good health (not recorded which). Material for sequencing was blood, either unsorted or a sorted T cell fraction (not recorded which).

CDR3: CASRGGNADTQYF. Written as DNA, the CDR3 is TGTGCCAGTCGTGGGGGCAACGCAGATACGCAGTATTTT. The chain couples TRBV11-3 to TRBJ2-3; D may be TRBD1 (6 bases). In germline, CDR1 is SGHNT, CDR2 YENEEA. This CDR3 comprises 13 residues. V gave up 9 bases and J gave up 4 bases, with 14 bases separating them.